These 10 T cell receptor beta chains were sequenced from one sample in a study of blood T cells in healthy people across ages. Primers used in a second PCR of about 7 to 12 cycles were a sample-barcoded 5' primer and a J-beta primer mix. MiXCR was run by TCRdb on the 5' RACE reads, yielding one entry per CDR3 protein. The sample has 600,000 or so distinct CDR3 sequences, less than 35% seen once; the top ten hold 15% to 17%. Sequences were obtained from blood. These receptors came from an elderly woman in good health.

This clonotype was seen at least ten times. The chain links TRBV9 to TRBJ1-2, with D maybe TRBD1 (5 bases). CDR1 and CDR2 from the germline V gene are SGDLS and YYNGEE. Trimming removed 0 bases from V and 4 bases from J, with 7 bases in between. The length of the CDR3 is 13 residues. In DNA form, the CDR3 reads TGTGCCAGCAGCGTAGGAAGGGGCTATGGCTACACCTTC. This encodes CASSVGRGYGYTF.

The table lists this clonotype with many counts. This chain connects TRBV20-1 to TRBJ1-2, with D maybe TRBD1 (6 bases). V lost 0 bases, J lost 6 bases, and 14 bases lay in between. The V gene's germline CDR1 is DFQATT and CDR2 SNEGSKA (reference sequence). The CDR3 has 14 residues. The CDR3: CSARDPQGRHGYTF. CDR3 sequence (DNA): TGCAGTGCTAGAGATCCCCAGGGGCGGCATGGCTACACCTTC.

A few counts support this clonotype. V gene TRBV20-1 combines with J gene TRBJ2-1; tentatively, D is TRBD1 (6 bases). The J call is uncertain, as TRBJ2-7 better fits the DNA end. CDR1 is DFQATT, CDR2 SNEGSKA, per germline (reference sequence). The CDR3 totals 14 residues. The CDR3 sequence: CSAIDRKRYNEQYF. CDR3 DNA: TGCAGTGCCATTGACAGGAAGCGCTACAATGAGCAGTACTTC.

Of note for this clonotype: A much larger clone lies a single base off, so this may be a read error. The V gene is TRBV4-1, the J gene TRBJ2-3; D is possibly TRBD1 or TRBD2 (5 bases each). Germline assignment: CDR1 MGHRA and CDR2 YSYEKL. The CDR3 is made up of 16 amino acids. The chain's CDR3 is CASSQVPGSPTGTQYF. CDR3 coding DNA: TGCGCCAGCAGCCAAGTTCCGGGGTCCCCCACAGGTACGCAGTATTTT.

As concerns this clonotype: This sequence may be a read error, since a much larger clone differs from it by one base. The rearrangement links TRBV20-1 to TRBJ2-3, with D perhaps matching TRBD2 (7 bases). Germline V gene data show CDR1 as DFQATT and CDR2 as SNEGSKA (reference sequence). Trimming pared 4 bases from V and 3 bases from J, leaving 14 bases between. This CDR3 region has 14 residues. CDR3 loop: CSATKGGGTDTQYF. CDR3 in DNA: TGCAGTGCTACCAAGGGGGGGGGGACAGATACGCAGTATTTT.

V is TRBV7-4 and J is TRBJ2-3, with no clear D. This CDR3 is built from 14 residues. Per germline, CDR1 SGHVT and CDR2 SQSDAQ. V lost 1 base and J 11 bases, leaving 16 bases between the germline ends. The CDR3 protein is CASSLVGFYNEQYF. CDR3 nucleotide sequence: TGTGCCAGCAGCTTAGTTGGCTTTTACAATGAGCAGTATTTT.

Turning to this clonotype: A read error may be the cause here, since a much bigger clone is one base away. The chain uses TRBV27 and TRBJ2-7; 8 bases map to TRBD2. V lost 2 bases, J lost 10 bases, and 7 bases stayed unmatched. Germline values: CDR1 MNHEY, CDR2 SMNVEV (reference sequence). The CDR3 has 13 amino acids. The CDR3 protein is CASSLKSGGDQYF. CDR3 DNA sequence: TGTGCCAGCAGTTTAAAGTCGGGGGGGGATCAGTACTTC.

In its sample, this clonotype was seen a few times. The rearrangement joins TRBV29-1 to TRBJ1-5, with 10 bases fitting TRBD1. Germline values: CDR1 SQVTM, CDR2 ANQGSEA. The junction had 8 bases not matched to a gene; V was cut back by 4 bases and J by 11 bases. CDR3 length: 13 amino acids. The DNA for the CDR3 is TGCAGCGTTGCGGGACAGGGGCCGCTGGCCCAGCATTTT. Protein sequence: CSVAGQGPLAQHF.

In the case of this clonotype: A much bigger clone sits one base away, suggesting this may be a read error. The chain links TRBV6-2 or TRBV6-3 to TRBJ2-5; D call uncertain. The V end was cut by 0 bases, the J end by 2 bases, with 13 bases between. The CDR3 covers 16 residues. Germline CDR1 and CDR2: MNHEY and SVGEGT. The CDR3 region is CASSYSPARRQETQYF. The CDR3 DNA follows: TGTGCCAGCAGTTACTCCCCGGCTAGACGACAAGAGACCCAGTACTTC.

V is TRBV5-4 and J is TRBJ2-7, with 9 bases aligning to TRBD1. The J call is uncertain, as TRBJ2-5 better fits the DNA end. CDR3 length: 15 residues. Germline V CDR1 and CDR2: SGHNT, YYREEE (reference sequence). CDR3 DNA: TGTGCCAGCAGCTTCCGGACAGGGGTCGCAGAGACCCAGTACTTC. This codes for CASSFRTGVAETQYF.